This T cell receptor (beta chain) derives from a study of T cells in Graves' hyperthyroidism and ophthalmopathy (dated by TCRdb to the late 2010s). Describing the broader study: Peripheral blood samples were taken at initial diagnosis, before any treatment was given. To identify TCR V-J signatures that set the groups apart, the researchers used a discovery cohort of more than 95 patients, made up of some 41 with Graves' ophthalmopathy and about 60 with stable Graves' hyperthyroidism. Prospective prediction of ophthalmopathy was tested in an independent validation cohort of 18 to 20 hyperthyroidism patients and some 17 patients who later progressed to ophthalmopathy. The approximately 100 discovery patients were divided at random into training and test sets in a 7:3 ratio. TCR Vbeta CDR3 sequencing of 120 to 150 peripheral blood samples (over 40 ophthalmopathy, about 80 hyperthyroidism and around 17 progressor patients) is reported in the paper. Thyroid tissue and blood T-cell repertoires from roughly 6 Graves' hyperthyroidism patients were also compared in the study. Once sampling was done, hyperthyroidism patients were given methimazole at a starting dose of 30 mg daily, whereas ophthalmopathy patients were given high-dose intravenous methylprednisolone. Study-level results and caveats: Blood samples also contained most of the expanded thyroid clonotypes (frequency above 0.001), which suggests that blood repertoires may reflect thyroid immune responses. During validation, the model predicted progression to ophthalmopathy a median of approximately six months ahead of onset, with 60% to 71% sensitivity and about 72% specificity. No statistical method was used to fix the sample size in advance, and group allocation was not hidden from the investigators. A model built on a 13 V-J signature distinguished ophthalmopathy from stable hyperthyroidism, reaching over 85% sensitivity and about 81% specificity in cross-validation and 80%/75% in testing.

The count of this clonotype is one. Its antigen remains unidentified. Possible read error: a much larger clone is one base away. The TCR beta CDR3 regions were amplified from the RNA transcripts. For the first round of RT-PCR on the TCR CDR3, the HTBI primer set was used together with the Qiagen OneStep RT-PCR kit. The libraries were constructed in a second round of multiplex PCR and then size-selected and purified. Libraries were sequenced paired-end with 100 bp reads on an Illumina HiSeq2000. The study's processing was this. SOAPnuke was used to process the raw data, removing reads that contained adapters or uncalled bases, had a mean Phred below 15, or lacked an exact match to the constant primer or identifier. COPE v1.2.5 was used to merge the high-quality paired reads, and each unique nucleotide sequence was defined as a clonotype. MiTCR v1.1 was used to align the clonotypes against IMGT TRBV, TRBD and TRBJ reference segments. Only V-J combinations with frequency above 0.0001, covering about 99% of repertoires, were analysed. A TCS score was defined as the ratio of F50 (clonal expansion) to E x V (chaos), with BLOSUM62-based TCRdist applied between CDR3 peptides within each V-J. Welch's t-statistics and random forest reduced around 510 V-J features to some 14, which were used in a naive Bayes classifier (R e1071). TCRdb reprocessing: public reads trimmed at Q25 with fastp, clones called with MiXCR, in-frame beta chains kept. Each CDR3 protein gets just one entry, which takes the most common genes and DNA from the rows behind it. The V and J calls follow TCRdb's processing rather than the paper's. The sample profile shows about 560,000 distinct CDR3 sequences; roughly 15% of them were found once. The top ten clones comprise around 14% of the sample.

From a lookup of the germline V gene (reference sequence), CDR1 and CDR2 are MNHEY and SMNVEV. The CDR3, from cysteine to phenylalanine, totals 14 residues. Only the CDR3 DNA stays, 42 bases, in frame from base 1. V drops 6 bases and J drops 7 bases, leaving 15 bases in between. Stable Graves' hyperthyroidism was defined as the absence of progression to ophthalmopathy over 18 months of follow-up. Hyperthyroidism patients were newly diagnosed, with disease duration under 2 months, and aged 18 to 65 years. The study excluded patients with uncontrolled infections, other autoimmune diseases, pregnancy or lactation. Diagnoses were established on the basis of clinical symptoms, serum thyroxine and TRAb, thyroid ultrasound, and orbital computed tomography. Ficoll-Paque density gradient centrifugation was used to isolate PBMCs from under 11 ml of fresh peripheral blood. Trizol reagent was used to extract total RNA, and RNA quality was then checked on an Agilent 2100 Bioanalyzer.

The V and J segments used are TRBV27 and TRBJ1-4; TRBD1 is a possible D gene, resting on 5 matching bases. Sequenced material: blood. The sequence derives from a middle-aged woman with Graves' hyperthyroidism. The DNA sequence is as follows: TGTGCCAGCAGCCGGGCAGGGATACGTGAAAAACTGTTTTTT. It encodes CASSRAGIREKLFF.